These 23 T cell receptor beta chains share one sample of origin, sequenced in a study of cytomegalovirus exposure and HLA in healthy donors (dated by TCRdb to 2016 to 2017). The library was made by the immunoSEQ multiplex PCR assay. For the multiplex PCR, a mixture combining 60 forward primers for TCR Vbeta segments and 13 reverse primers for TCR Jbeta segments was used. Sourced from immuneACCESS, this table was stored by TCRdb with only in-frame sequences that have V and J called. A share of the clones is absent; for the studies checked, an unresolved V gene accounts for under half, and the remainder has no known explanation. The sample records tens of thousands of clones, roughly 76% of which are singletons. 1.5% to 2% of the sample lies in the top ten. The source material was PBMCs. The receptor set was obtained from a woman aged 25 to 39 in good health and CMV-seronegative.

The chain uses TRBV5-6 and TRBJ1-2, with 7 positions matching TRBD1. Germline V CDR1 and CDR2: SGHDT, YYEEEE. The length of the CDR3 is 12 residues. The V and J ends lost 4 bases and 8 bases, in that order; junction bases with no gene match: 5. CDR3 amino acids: CASSRDSLGYTF. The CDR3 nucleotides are TGTGCCAGCAGCAGGGACAGCTTGGGCTACACCTTC.

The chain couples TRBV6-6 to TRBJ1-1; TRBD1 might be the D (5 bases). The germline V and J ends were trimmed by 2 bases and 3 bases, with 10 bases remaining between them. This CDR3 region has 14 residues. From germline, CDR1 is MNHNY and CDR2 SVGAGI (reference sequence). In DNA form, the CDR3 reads TGTGCCAGCAGTTACCTGGGGCTGTACACTGAAGCTTTCTTT. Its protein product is CASSYLGLYTEAFF.

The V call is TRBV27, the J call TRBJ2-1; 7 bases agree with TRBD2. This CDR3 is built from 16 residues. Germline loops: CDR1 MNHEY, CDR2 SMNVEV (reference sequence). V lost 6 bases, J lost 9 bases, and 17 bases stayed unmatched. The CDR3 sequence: CASSPRVGTTLPEQFF. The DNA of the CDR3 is TGTGCCAGCAGCCCTAGGGTCGGGACTACTCTTCCTGAGCAGTTCTTC.

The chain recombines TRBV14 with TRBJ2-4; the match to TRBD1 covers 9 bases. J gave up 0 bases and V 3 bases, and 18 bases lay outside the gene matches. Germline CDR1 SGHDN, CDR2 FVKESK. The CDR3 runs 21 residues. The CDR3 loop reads CASSHDPGQGSPKLAKNIQYF. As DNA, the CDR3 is TGTGCCAGCAGCCACGACCCGGGACAGGGCAGCCCGAAACTAGCCAAAAACATTCAGTACTTC.

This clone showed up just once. This CDR3 is CASIGRLAVPPLEADTQYF. CDR3 in DNA: TGTGCCAGCATAGGGAGACTAGCGGTCCCGCCCCTGGAGGCAGATACGCAGTATTTT. This chain uses TRBV2 with TRBJ2-3; 9 bases line up with TRBD2. The germline CDR1 and CDR2 sequences are SNHLY and FYNNEI. Trimming removed 7 bases from V and 4 bases from J; junction bases left unmatched: 21. The length of the CDR3 is 19 residues.

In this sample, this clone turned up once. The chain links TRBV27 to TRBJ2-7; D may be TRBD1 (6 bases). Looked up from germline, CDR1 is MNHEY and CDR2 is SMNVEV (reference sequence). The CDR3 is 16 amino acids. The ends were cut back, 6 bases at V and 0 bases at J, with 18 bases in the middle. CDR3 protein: CASRRLGQIASYEQYF. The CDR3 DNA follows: TGTGCCAGCAGGAGATTAGGACAGATTGCCTCCTACGAGCAGTACTTC.

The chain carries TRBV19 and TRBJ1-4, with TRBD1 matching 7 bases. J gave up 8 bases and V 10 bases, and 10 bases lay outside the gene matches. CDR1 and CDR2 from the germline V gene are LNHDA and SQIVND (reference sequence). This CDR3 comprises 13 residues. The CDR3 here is CATRGRGKEKLFF. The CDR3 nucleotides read TGTGCCACCAGAGGCAGGGGGAAGGAAAAACTGTTTTTT.

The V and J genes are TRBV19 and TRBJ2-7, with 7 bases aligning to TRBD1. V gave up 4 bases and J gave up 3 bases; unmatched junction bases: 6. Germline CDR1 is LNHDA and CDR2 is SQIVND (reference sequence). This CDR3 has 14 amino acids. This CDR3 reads CASSTGTEDYEQYF. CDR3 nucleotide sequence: TGTGCCAGTAGTACAGGGACAGAGGACTACGAGCAGTACTTC.

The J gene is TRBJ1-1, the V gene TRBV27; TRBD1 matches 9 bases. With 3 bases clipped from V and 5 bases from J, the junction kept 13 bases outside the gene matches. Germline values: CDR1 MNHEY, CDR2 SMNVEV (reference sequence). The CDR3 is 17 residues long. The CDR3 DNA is TGTGCCAGCAGTTTTACCGGGACAGGGATGTTTGGGACTGAAGCTTTCTTT. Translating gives CASSFTGTGMFGTEAFF.

CDR3 nucleotides: TGTGCCAGCCGACCCGGAGGAGAGGAGACCCAGTACTTC. Amino acid sequence: CASRPGGEETQYF. The chain carries TRBV14 and TRBJ2-5; maybe TRBD2 (5 bases). The CDR3 loop spans 13 amino acids. Trimming left V 8 bases short and J 5 bases short, with 15 bases between. Germline V gene lookup returns CDR1 SGHDN and CDR2 FVKESK.

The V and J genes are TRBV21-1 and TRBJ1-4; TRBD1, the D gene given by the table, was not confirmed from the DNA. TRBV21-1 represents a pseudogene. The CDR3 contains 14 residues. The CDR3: CASNVGADNEKLFF. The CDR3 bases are TGTGCCAGCAACGTTGGGGCGGACAATGAAAAACTGTTTTTT.

The CDR3 DNA is TGTGCCAGCAGCCAAGTGGGGACAGGGAGCCACGAGCAGTACTTC. This sequence encodes CASSQVGTGSHEQYF. V gene TRBV14 combines with J gene TRBJ2-7, with 9 bases aligning to TRBD1. V was clipped by 1 base and J by 5 bases; unmatched bases: 6. Germline-derived CDR1 and CDR2 are SGHDN and FVKESK. The CDR3 extends over 15 amino acids.

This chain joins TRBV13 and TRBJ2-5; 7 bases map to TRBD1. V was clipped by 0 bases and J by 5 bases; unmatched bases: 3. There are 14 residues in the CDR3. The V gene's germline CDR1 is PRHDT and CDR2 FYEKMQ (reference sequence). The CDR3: CASSLGRGFETQYF. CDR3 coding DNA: TGTGCCAGCAGCTTAGGCAGGGGGTTTGAGACCCAGTACTTC.

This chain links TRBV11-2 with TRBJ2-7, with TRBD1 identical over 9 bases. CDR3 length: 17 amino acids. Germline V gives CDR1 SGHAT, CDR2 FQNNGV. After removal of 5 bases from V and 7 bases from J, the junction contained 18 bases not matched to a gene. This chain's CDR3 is CASSRAGTGTLTAEQYF. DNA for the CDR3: TGTGCCAGCAGCCGCGCCGGGACAGGGACCTTAACTGCGGAGCAGTACTTC.

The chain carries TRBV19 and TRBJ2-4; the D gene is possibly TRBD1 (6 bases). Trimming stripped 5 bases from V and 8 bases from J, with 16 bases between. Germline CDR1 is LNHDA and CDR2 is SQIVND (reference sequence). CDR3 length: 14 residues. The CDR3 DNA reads TGTGCCAGTAGTCCTACCACAGGGCTGGACATTCAGTACTTC. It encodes CASSPTTGLDIQYF.

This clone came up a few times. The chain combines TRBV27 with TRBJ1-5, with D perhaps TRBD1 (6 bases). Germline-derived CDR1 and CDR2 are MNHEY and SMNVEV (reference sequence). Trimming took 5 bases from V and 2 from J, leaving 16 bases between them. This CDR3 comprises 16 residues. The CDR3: CASSPSTGPGNQPQHF. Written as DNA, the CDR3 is TGTGCCAGCAGTCCGTCGACAGGTCCCGGCAATCAGCCCCAGCATTTT.

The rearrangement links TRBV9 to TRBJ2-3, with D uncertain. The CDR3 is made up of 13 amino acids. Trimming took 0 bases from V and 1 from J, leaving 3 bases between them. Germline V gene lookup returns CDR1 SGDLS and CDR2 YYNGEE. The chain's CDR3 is CASSVVGTDTQYF. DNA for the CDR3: TGTGCCAGCAGCGTAGTAGGCACAGATACGCAGTATTTT.

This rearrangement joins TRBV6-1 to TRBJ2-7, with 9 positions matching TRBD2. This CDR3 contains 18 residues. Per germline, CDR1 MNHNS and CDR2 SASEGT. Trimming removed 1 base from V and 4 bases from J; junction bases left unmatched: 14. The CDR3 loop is CASSEEGMGGRALYEQYF. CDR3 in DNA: TGTGCCAGCAGTGAAGAAGGTATGGGCGGGAGGGCCCTTTACGAGCAGTACTTC.

Here the CDR3 reads CASSRLAGTGELFF. CDR3 in DNA: TGTGCCAGCAGTAGACTAGCAGGCACCGGGGAGCTGTTTTTT. The chain employs TRBV28 and TRBJ2-2, with TRBD2 matching 7 bases. Germline V lookup: CDR1 MDHEN, CDR2 SYDVKM. The CDR3 has 14 amino acids. Trimming cost V 5 bases and J 4 bases; bases outside gene matches: 4.

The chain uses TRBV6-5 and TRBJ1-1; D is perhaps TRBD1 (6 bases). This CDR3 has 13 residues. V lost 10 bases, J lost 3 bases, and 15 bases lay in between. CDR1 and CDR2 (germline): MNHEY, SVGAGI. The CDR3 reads CATRRGGHTEAFF. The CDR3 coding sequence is TGTGCCACCAGGAGGGGGGGGCACACTGAAGCTTTCTTT.

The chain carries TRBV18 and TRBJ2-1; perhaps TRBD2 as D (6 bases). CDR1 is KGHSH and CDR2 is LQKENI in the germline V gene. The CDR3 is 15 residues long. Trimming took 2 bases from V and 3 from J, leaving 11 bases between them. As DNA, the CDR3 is TGTGCCAGCTCACCAAGGGGTAGCGGCTACAATGAGCAGTTCTTC. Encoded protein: CASSPRGSGYNEQFF.

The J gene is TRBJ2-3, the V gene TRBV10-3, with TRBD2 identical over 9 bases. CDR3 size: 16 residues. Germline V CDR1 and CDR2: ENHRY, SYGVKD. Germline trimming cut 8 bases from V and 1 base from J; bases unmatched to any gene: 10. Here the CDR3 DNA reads TGTGCCATCCACGCCGCGAGGACTAGCGGCACAGATACGCAGTATTTT. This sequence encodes CAIHAARTSGTDTQYF.

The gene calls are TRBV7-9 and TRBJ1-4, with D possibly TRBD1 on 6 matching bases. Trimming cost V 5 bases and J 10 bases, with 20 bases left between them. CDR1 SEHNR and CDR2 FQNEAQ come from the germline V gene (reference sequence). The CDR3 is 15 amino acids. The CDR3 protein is CASSPSPTGSGKLFF. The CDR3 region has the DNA TGTGCCAGCAGCCCCAGTCCCACAGGGAGTGGAAAACTGTTTTTT.